The 20 T cell receptor beta chains in this list originate from one sample, sequenced in a study of T-cell memory formation after mild COVID-19. TCRdb re-analysed the 5' RACE reads in MiXCR, keeping a single row per CDR3 protein. The sample carries 400,000 or so distinct CDR3 sequences, 20% recorded once. The sample was PBMCs or a T cell subset sorted from them (not recorded which). The source of these receptors is an adult woman who had mild COVID-19 (a few samples of this study predate the infection). Cell type and time point are not known.

This chain joins TRBV4-1 and TRBJ2-1, with TRBD2 matching 14 bases. The J segment lost 6 bases and the V segment lost 5 bases, leaving 9 bases of the junction unmatched. This CDR3 is built from 17 residues. CDR1 is MGHRA, CDR2 YSYEKL, per germline. CDR3 in DNA: TGCGCCAGCAGCAAGCCGGGGACTAGCGGGGGAGTCAATGAGCAGTTCTTC. Translated, it gives CASSKPGTSGGVNEQFF.

This clonotype has a count of ten or more. The rearrangement uses TRBV11-2 and TRBJ2-1, with D unclear. Germline loops: CDR1 SGHAT, CDR2 FQNNGV. Trimming removed 5 bases from V and 2 bases from J, with 16 bases in between. CDR3 size: 16 residues. CDR3 in DNA: TGTGCCAGCAGCAGAATAGGGCGGACGGCCTACAATGAGCAGTTCTTC. Translated: CASSRIGRTAYNEQFF.

The CDR3 nucleotides are TGTGCCAGCAGTGAAGAGGGACTGGTATATAGCAATCAGCCCCAGCATTTT. Amino acids: CASSEEGLVYSNQPQHF. This chain links TRBV2 with TRBJ1-5; tentatively, D is TRBD1 (5 bases). Per the germline V gene, CDR1 is SNHLY and CDR2 is FYNNEI. The CDR3 runs 17 residues. Trimming shortened V by 1 base and J by 0 bases, and 13 bases separated the two germline ends.

The rearrangement links TRBV12-3 or TRBV12-4 to TRBJ2-7; TRBD2 matches 11 bases. V lost 7 bases to trimming and J lost 5 bases; unmatched junction nucleotides: 7. The CDR3 is 14 residues long. The CDR3 DNA follows: TGTGCCAGCACCCTTAGCGGGAGGGCCCACGAGCAGTACTTC. Amino acid sequence: CASTLSGRAHEQYF.

J is TRBJ1-1 and V is TRBV14; D gene unclear. The V gene's germline CDR1 is SGHDN and CDR2 FVKESK. CDR3 length: 16 residues. Deletions cut 6 bases from V and 2 bases from J, with 19 bases between. CDR3 coding DNA: TGTGCCAGCAGTCACCGACCGGACGCCCTAAACACTGAAGCTTTCTTT. This translates into CASSHRPDALNTEAFF.

J is TRBJ1-5 and V is TRBV12-3 or TRBV12-4; TRBD1 matches 9 bases. The CDR3 sequence is 14 residues long. Trimming at V came to 7 bases and at J to 5 bases, leaving 6 bases not matched to a gene. CDR3 bases: TGTGCCAGCACCCTGGGACAGGGCCATCAGCCCCAGCATTTT. Its protein product is CASTLGQGHQPQHF.

The V call is TRBV5-1, the J call TRBJ2-5; D ambiguous. The CDR3 runs to 11 residues. CDR1 and CDR2 (germline): SGHRS, YFSETQ. Deletions cut 4 bases from V and 3 bases from J, with 4 bases between. In nucleotides, the CDR3 is TGCGCCAGCAGCAAGAAAGAGACCCAGTACTTC. It encodes CASSKKETQYF.

This clonotype was observed a few times. V and J are TRBV6-6 and TRBJ2-3; 8 bases line up with TRBD1. Germline CDR1 MNHNY, CDR2 SVGAGI (reference sequence). The CDR3 is made up of 15 amino acids. V shed 4 bases and J 5 bases; nucleotides not matched to a gene: 8. CDR3 amino acids: CASSWGQGARDTQYF. CDR3 nucleotides: TGTGCCAGCAGTTGGGGTCAGGGGGCCCGAGATACGCAGTATTTT.

This rearrangement joins TRBV7-2 to TRBJ2-4; D is perhaps TRBD2 (5 bases). The germline V gene has CDR1 SGHTA and CDR2 FQGNSA. This CDR3 contains 14 residues. V lost 5 bases, J lost 2 bases, and 10 bases lay in between. The CDR3 region is CASSARGPKNIQYF. The CDR3 DNA is TGTGCCAGCAGCGCCCGGGGTCCCAAAAACATTCAGTACTTC.

The rearrangement uses TRBV5-4 and TRBJ2-3; 9 bases are shared with TRBD2. Germline trimming cut 6 bases from V and 2 bases from J; bases unmatched to any gene: 19. Germline lookup yields CDR1 SGHNT and CDR2 YYREEE (reference sequence). The CDR3 is 19 residues long. The CDR3 here is CASILGGGGAGGATDTQYF. The CDR3 coding sequence is TGTGCCAGCATCCTTGGGGGCGGGGGGGCCGGAGGGGCCACAGATACGCAGTATTTT.

V usage is TRBV30 and J usage is TRBJ2-7; D is possibly TRBD2 (5 bases). The ends were cut back, 3 bases at V and 0 bases at J, with 18 bases in the middle. The CDR3 contains 16 residues. The germline CDR1 and CDR2 sequences are GTSNPN and SVGIG (reference sequence). CDR3 bases: TGTGCCTGGAGCCCCGCCGGGGTCACGAACTCCTACGAGCAGTACTTC. As protein: CAWSPAGVTNSYEQYF.

The chain employs TRBV12-3 or TRBV12-4 and TRBJ2-4; 9 bases map to TRBD1. Trimming cost V 4 bases and J 1 base; bases outside gene matches: 8. This CDR3 contains 17 residues. Written as DNA, the CDR3 is TGTGCCAGCAGTTCGACTAGGACAGGGGAGGCCAAAAACATTCAGTACTTC. Translating it yields CASSSTRTGEAKNIQYF.

This clonotype was seen a few times. V gene TRBV7-9 combines with J gene TRBJ1-2, with a weak D call TRBD1 (5 bases). The CDR3 has 13 amino acids. The V and J ends lost 4 bases and 6 bases respectively, with 12 bases between them. Germline CDR1 reads SEHNR; CDR2 reads FQNEAQ (reference sequence). CDR3 protein: CASSSGSGDGYTF. The DNA for the CDR3 is TGTGCCAGCAGCTCAGGGTCGGGCGATGGCTACACCTTC. Full variable domain (missing parts from reference TRBV7-9 and TRBJ1-2): DTGVSQNPRHKITKRGQNVTFRCDPISEHNRLYWYRQTLGQGPEFLTYFQNEAQLEKSRLLSDRFSAERPKGSFSTLEIQRTEQGDSAMYLCASSSGSGDGYTFGSGTRLTVV.

This clonotype was observed once. This chain connects TRBV24-1 to TRBJ2-3, with D perhaps matching TRBD2 (5 bases). V was cut by 2 bases and J by 5 bases, with 19 bases left in between. This CDR3 region has 17 residues. Germline values: CDR1 KGHDR, CDR2 SFDVKD. The CDR3 sequence: CATSDSPGIQRGDTQYF. The CDR3 region has the DNA TGTGCCACCAGTGATTCACCCGGGATCCAGCGCGGAGATACGCAGTATTTT.

V is TRBV5-1 and J is TRBJ2-2, with 7 bases that match TRBD2. CDR3 length: 15 residues. CDR1 is SGHRS and CDR2 is YFSETQ in the germline V gene. V dropped 4 bases and J dropped 4; count of bases not matched to a gene: 7. The CDR3 sequence is CASSPGLAATGELFF. Written as DNA, the CDR3 is TGCGCCAGCAGCCCGGGTCTAGCGGCCACCGGGGAGCTGTTTTTT.

This clonotype was seen ten or more times. This chain uses TRBV20-1 with TRBJ2-1; no clear D gene. Trimming removed 4 bases at V and 5 bases at J, with 15 bases between. The CDR3 extends over 14 amino acids. Germline V gives CDR1 DFQATT, CDR2 SNEGSKA (reference sequence). The CDR3 here is CSAIVNSDHNEQFF. DNA for the CDR3: TGCAGTGCTATTGTCAACTCGGATCACAATGAGCAGTTCTTC.

This clonotype turned up a few times. The chain uses TRBV7-6 and TRBJ2-1; 12 positions match TRBD2. V was clipped by 5 bases and J by 8 bases; unmatched bases: 7. Germline assignment: CDR1 SGHVS and CDR2 FNYEAQ. This CDR3 spans 15 amino acids. The CDR3 bases are TGTGCCAGCAGCCAAAGACTAGCGGGAGATCATGAGCAGTTCTTC. Its translation: CASSQRLAGDHEQFF.

This clonotype was observed at least ten times. The chain links TRBV7-2 to TRBJ2-7; TRBD2 matches at 13 bases. CDR1 SGHTA and CDR2 FQGNSA come from the germline V gene. The V gene end was trimmed by 5 bases and the J gene end by 3 bases; junction bases not matched to a gene: 4. The CDR3 loop spans 15 amino acids. CDR3 sequence reads: CASSLRLAGGYEQYF. CDR3 in DNA: TGTGCCAGCAGCCTGCGACTAGCGGGAGGCTACGAGCAGTACTTC.

This clonotype has just one count. The chain combines TRBV13 with TRBJ2-7; unclear D gene. The CDR3 runs to 13 residues. From germline, CDR1 is PRHDT and CDR2 FYEKMQ (reference sequence). Trimming took off 6 bases at V and 7 bases at J, with 16 bases between the two ends. As DNA, the CDR3 is TGTGCCAGCAGGCCCGCCGCAGAGTATGAGCAGTACTTC. Protein product: CASRPAAEYEQYF.

This clonotype was recorded a few times. The chain carries TRBV5-1 and TRBJ2-1, with 10 positions matching TRBD2. Germline trimming cut 4 bases from V and 7 bases from J; bases unmatched to any gene: 5. Germline V CDR1 and CDR2: SGHRS, YFSETQ. There are 14 residues in the CDR3. The CDR3 DNA is TGCGCCAGCAGCAGCGCTAGCGGGAGTAATGAGCAGTTCTTC. This codes for CASSSASGSNEQFF.